This T cell receptor (beta chain) was documented in a study of neurological immune-mediated disorders (dated by TCRdb to between 2018 and 2021). Background for the entire study: Among the 34 multiple sclerosis patients, relapsing-remitting MS was present in some 31 and secondary progressive MS was present in 3. Longitudinal samples, technical triplicates and paired sorted CD4+ and CD8+ T-cell subsets, alongside PBMC samples, were included among the approximately 98 TCR-beta libraries. Peripheral blood TCR-beta repertoires from patients with HTLV-I-associated myelopathy (HAM/TSP), patients with multiple sclerosis, and healthy controls were compared in the study using UMI-based sequencing. The cohort included some 66 subjects: some 14 with HAM/TSP, approximately 35 with multiple sclerosis, and approximately 20 healthy controls.

To synthesize cDNA, template-switch 5'RACE was performed with a primer carrying a 10-nucleotide random unique molecular identifier so that each TCR transcript was tagged. Each sequencing run produced over 190 million TCR-beta sequences covering 15-18 subjects. Total RNA was extracted with the RNeasy kit. Using the KAPA Real-time Library Amplification kit, TCR-beta VDJ regions were amplified with primers for the TCR constant region and the 5'RACE anchor. A first PCR added sample indexes and Illumina adaptors, after which a second PCR increased the library yield. After purification with Ampure beads, the TCR product of roughly 650 bp was size-selected on a 2% E-gel SizeSelection system. Library quality was checked on a Bioanalyzer, concentration was measured with Qubit, and libraries were quantified with the Kapa Library Quantification kit before pooling. Paired-end 2 x 150 bp sequencing of the libraries was performed on an Illumina HiSeq 2500. To increase sequence diversity, about 23-30% phiX was spiked into each library pool. As for the original processing: Quality-filtered reads were processed with the UMI-based MiGEC pipeline, which removed over 90% of raw TCR sequences during error correction. VDJ genes were aligned to IMGT germline references, and clonotypes were defined by unique CDR3 amino acid sequence plus V-J genes. VDJtools evaluated clonal expansion, Shannon diversity and CDR3 relatedness (CalcPairwiseDistances, ClusterSamples); CLCbio workbench built phylogenetic trees. Clones with at least 8 unique UMIs were defined as expanded, with this threshold being based on coefficient-of-variation modelling across technical triplicates. TCRdb redid the processing of the public reads, applying fastp at Q25 and MiXCR, and retained in-frame beta chains. CDR3 protein duplicates are merged, each entry listing the most common genes and DNA. V and J calls and clone size were set by TCRdb, not the authors. This sample holds roughly 45,000 distinct CDR3 sequences; 2.5% to 3.5% were observed only once. The ten largest clones capture roughly 15% of the sample.

The table lists this clonotype with many counts. What this receptor recognizes is not known. Per-base qualities were not stored, and no clone one base away is much larger. The paper's findings and limits, for the study overall: Repertoires from 18 of 34 MS patients were grouped by phylogenetic analysis into a cluster of related CDR3 sequences, suggesting a possible repertoire-level signature. No association of the MS cluster with clinical or MRI features was observed, and the need for larger cohorts was stated by the authors. No identical CDR3 amino acid sequences were found to be shared among expanded clones across subjects, suggesting that TCR-beta repertoires were private in all groups. TCR clonal expansion was greatest in HAM/TSP patients and smallest in MS patients, who ranked below even healthy controls.

The germline V gene yields SGHTA for CDR1 and FQGNSA for CDR2. Germline trimming: 5 bases from V, 2 bases from J; junction bases outside gene matches: 6. Including cysteine and phenylalanine, the CDR3 has 17 amino acids. Just CDR3 DNA is preserved here, 51 bases in frame from base 1. Libraries from unsorted PBMCs were made from 2 million PBMCs kept in RNAlater at -80 degrees C until RNA extraction. Multiple sclerosis patients were enrolled in a US clinical protocol evaluating disease progression by magnetic resonance imaging. Peripheral blood was subjected to Ficoll-Hypaque density gradient centrifugation to isolate PBMCs, which were then cryopreserved in liquid nitrogen.

The sequence was collected from a woman between 45 and 60 years old with multiple sclerosis. Input material: PBMCs. The V and J genes are TRBV7-2 and TRBJ2-7; 16 nucleotides in the junction match TRBD2. The CDR3 reads CASSRPGTSGRAYEQYF. In nucleotide form, the sequence is TGTGCCAGCAGCCGTCCCGGGACTAGCGGGAGGGCCTACGAGCAGTACTTC.